This TCR beta chain comes out of a study of cytomegalovirus exposure and HLA in healthy donors (dated by TCRdb to about 2017). At the level of the whole study: An earlier analysis of some 600 of the donors reported approximately 300 Gb of sequence data and about 120 million unique TCR beta sequences obtained from roughly 180 million T cells. An earlier analysis of 587 of the donors used high-throughput TCR beta sequencing to judge whether each TCR beta V gene segment behaved as functional or pseudogenic. Among approximately 370 genotyped donors of the cohort, an average of around 240,000 unique TCR beta nucleotide sequences was sequenced per donor, of which approximately 18% were non-productive. Roughly 5 DR-DQ haplotypes were handled as single units for association and clustering, since linkage in the cohort was strong. In a later genetic analysis, genome-wide SNP genotypes for about 55% of the roughly 700 donors were used, and that subset was treated as a discovery cohort. Rather than using new phenotypic data, the later analysis identified candidate immune exposures from TCR beta sequences and from how often those sequences occurred across donors. All discovery cohort repertoires had been generated on a single sequencing platform. Class I and class II HLA loci were covered by the typing at four-digit resolution. An early release covering over 500 HLA-typed donors comprised about 300 gigabases of sequencing data and approximately 85 million unique TCR sequences. The genetic ancestry cluster associated with self-reported Caucasian donors included roughly 84% of the roughly 410 genotyped donors. A separate validation cohort of roughly 130 different subjects was used in addition to the roughly 700-subject first cohort. To study patterns of TCR occurrence, a later analysis re-analyzed previously published TCR beta repertoires from around 670 donors and added high-resolution HLA genotyping. Typing coverage differed by locus: A, B, C, DRB1 and DQB1 were typed in about 620-640 donors, DQA1 in about 500, DPA1 in around 580, and DPB1 in about 450. Alongside the repertoire data, information on donor age, sex, ethnicity and CMV serostatus was compiled. To predict cytomegalovirus infection status, the study brought together high-throughput TCR immunosequencing, statistical association of individual TCRs with disease status, and machine learning. The study profiled the T cell repertoires of about 720 subjects by immunosequencing and related them to cytomegalovirus serostatus. The study aimed to test whether signatures of past pathogen exposure could be identified by cataloging public T cell receptors.

As concerns this clone: Its recognized antigen is unknown. Base qualities are not recorded, but no much larger clone differs from it by a single base.

The library was built by means of the immunoSEQ multiplex PCR assay. For the multiplex PCR, a mixture combining 60 forward primers for TCR Vbeta segments and 13 reverse primers for TCR Jbeta segments was used. A multiplex PCR assay on genomic DNA amplified the CDR3 region of rearranged TCR beta genes. The Illumina HiSeq System was used to sequence the amplified TCR beta libraries as 87-base-pair reads. Turning to the authors' computational methods: A later analysis tallied roughly 80 million unique TCR beta chains across the 600 to 700 repertoires, and approximately 12 million of those chains were shared by two or more donors. A nearest-neighbor algorithm error-corrected the raw reads and collapsed the reads into unique sequences, merging closely related sequences to remove PCR and sequencing errors. To assign V, D and J gene segments, CDR3 sequences were aligned to IMGT reference sequences. Each retained sequence needed at least a six-nucleotide match to both a V gene segment and a J gene segment. A rearrangement was called productive if the CDR3 had no stop codons and remained in frame with V and J, and every other rearrangement was called non-productive. CDR3 was defined by IMGT convention, running from the second conserved V-encoded cysteine to the conserved J-encoded phenylalanine. The earlier analysis of approximately 590 of the donors excluded any sequence lacking an unambiguous match to a single V gene segment. An earlier analysis of 587 of the donors classified V segments as functional when productive rearrangements were above 56.7% and as segregating when the standard deviation between donors was above 5%. A statistical classification framework was built for diagnosing cytomegalovirus status from the catalog of TCR beta chain sequences. In a later analysis, V and J genes were assigned by comparing TCR nucleotide sequences against IMGT/GENE-DB human TR gene sequences. Using the TCRdist pipeline, a later analysis assigned CDR3 sequences along with most-parsimonious VDJ recombination scenarios. In a later analysis, every TCR beta chain was defined by the combination of its CDR3 amino acid sequence and its V-gene family, and reads without a unique V-gene family were dropped. A later analysis removed 592 highly shared, low-generation-probability nucleotide sequences to deal with suspected cross-contamination and a sequencing artifact. For each public chain, a later analysis derived a clonal expansion index from normalized ranks of inferred template counts within each repertoire. In a later analysis, generation probabilities were computed using a VDJ recombination model fitted to out-of-frame rearrangements, and the results were checked against IGoR. Hypergeometric tests were used in a later analysis to score TCR-TCR, TCR-HLA and TCR-CMV co-occurrence, with a repertoire-size bias correction applied to the TCR pairs. A later analysis estimated false discovery rates by permuting HLA or CMV assignments 20 times. In a later analysis, co-occurring TCRs were grouped using DBSCAN, with TCRdist sequence similarity added in when clustering inside HLA-allele-positive subsets. For co-occurrence clustering, repertoires with fewer than 30,000 or more than 120,000 public chains were excluded, along with five repertoires with anomalous nucleotide sharing. As stored in TCRdb, this immuneACCESS dataset retains in-frame rearrangements with V and J assigned. A fraction of the clones does not appear; measured against another copy, unresolved V genes explain less than half of the discrepancy, and the remainder lacks a known reason. V, J and clone size were drawn from that table, and D and trimming were deduced from the DNA. Across this sample there are some 140,000 clones, with about 80% seen only once. 2% to 2.5% of the sample is taken by the ten largest.

On the study overall, not on this receptor specifically: Compared with equally common non-associated chains, HLA-associated TCR beta chains in a later analysis were more clonally expanded and had lower generation probabilities. Specific HLA alleles were associated with around 18,000 TCR beta sequences at a false discovery rate of 0.05 in a later analysis. The presence/absence analyses assumed that sequencing depth was roughly uniform across donors, and that assumption may not be true. The only immune exposure information available for the cohort was CMV serostatus. Linkage disequilibrium might explain the correlated functional status among segregating V segments, but an unknown experimental factor could not be excluded. Most TCR sequences were observed very rarely across donors, whereas some public TCRs were present in many individuals. According to the authors, the approach could potentially be generalized to other disease states and immunological phenotypes. This cohort had only TCR beta chains sequenced, and the lack of alpha or paired-chain data limited which features could be detected. The classifier was reported to diagnose cytomegalovirus status with high specificity and sensitivity in both the original and validation cohorts. A further reported finding was that TCR beta sequences accurately predicted the HLA-A and HLA-B alleles for most subjects in the first cohort. Compared with the roughly 710-donor mean, donors in an Asian-associated ancestry cluster had fewer N-insertions in productive TCRs, according to a later genetic analysis. A later genetic analysis associated a missense DCLRE1C variant with V-gene and J-gene trimming of TCR beta chains, and an independent cohort replicated the association. Broadly in line with IMGT annotations, most TCR beta V segments showed up in productive rearrangements about 87% or about 30% of the time in an earlier analysis of 587 of the donors. Several of the top co-occurrence clusters appeared to be linked to parvovirus B19, influenza, CMV and Epstein-Barr virus, according to a later analysis. A later analysis found that TCR association rates varied across HLA loci, with DRB1 alleles showing the most associated TCRs and HLA-C alleles the fewest. Because counts were too low, roughly 16 rarely observed V segments, including chromosome 9 orphons, were excluded from the earlier analysis of a few hundred of the donors. According to a later analysis, most CMV-associated TCR beta chains appeared to be HLA-restricted, and the HLA associations seemed to be driven largely by CMV exposure. In vitro tests confirmed that three of the cytomegalovirus-associated TCR beta chains recognize cytomegalovirus antigens. Because some donors lacked HLA typing at each locus, the association tests relied only on the typed subset. A total of 150 or so TCR beta chains were listed by the study as associated with cytomegalovirus. When HLA alleles, especially DR and DQ, strongly co-occurred, TCR associations were difficult to assign to individual alleles. A cluster of highly shared sequence variants was judged likely to be a technical artifact of the sequencing pipeline.

The cohort consisted of fewer than 700 healthy bone marrow donors. At the time of sampling, all cohort members were nominally healthy, though unrecorded immune exposures were likely present. The donor was CMV seronegative and belonged to the group of around 400 seronegative cohort members. Each donor provided a peripheral blood sample, and peripheral blood mononuclear cells were used for TCR beta sequencing. Genomic DNA extraction from the blood cell samples was performed with the Qiagen DNeasy Blood Extraction Kit. The TCR comes from a young man in good health and CMV-seronegative. The specimen was PBMCs.

The CDR3 corresponds to CASSNRGNYGYTF. The DNA sequence is given as TGCGCCAGCAGCAACAGGGGAAACTATGGCTACACCTTC. The V and J genes are TRBV5-1 and TRBJ1-2, with 7 bases aligning to TRBD1. Sequences SGHRS (CDR1) and YFSETQ (CDR2) are obtained from the germline V gene. V is cut back by 4 bases and J by 2 bases, with 2 bases in the junction unmatched. The CDR3 holds 13 amino acids from the cysteine to the phenylalanine. CDR3 DNA only is kept here, 39 bases in frame from base 1.